Listed here are 30 T cell receptor beta chains from one sample, sequenced in a study of blood T cells in healthy people across ages. The use of a sample-barcoded 5' primer and a J-beta primer mix characterized a second PCR of 7 to 11 cycles. Via MiXCR, TCRdb re-called the 5' RACE reads, giving one row per CDR3 protein. This table has over 600,000 distinct CDR3 sequences, around 50% appearing once. Sequencing used blood. These receptors came from a man aged 40-50 years in good health.

The chain uses TRBV7-8 and TRBJ2-3, with D maybe TRBD2 (6 bases). The germline V gene encodes CDR1 SGHVS and CDR2 FQNEAQ. Trimming took 0 bases from V and 1 from J, leaving 14 bases between them. The CDR3 loop spans 17 amino acids. CDR3 protein: CASSLAGGGEGTDTQYF. The CDR3 DNA follows: TGTGCCAGCAGCTTAGCGGGAGGTGGGGAAGGCACAGATACGCAGTATTTT.

This clonotype was seen a handful of times. V gene TRBV7-3 combines with J gene TRBJ2-5; no firm D call. V dropped 6 bases and J dropped 3 bases, with 11 bases sitting between them. The CDR3 has 13 amino acids. Germline V gives CDR1 SGHTA, CDR2 FQGTGA. This CDR3 reads CASSSESKETQYF. In DNA form, the CDR3 reads TGTGCCAGCAGTTCTGAATCAAAAGAGACCCAGTACTTC.

This clonotype was observed a handful of times. The V gene is TRBV28, the J gene TRBJ2-5; D might be TRBD2 (7 bases). The J call may be incorrect, as the DNA end agrees better with TRBJ2-7. CDR3 size: 13 residues. Per germline, CDR1 MDHEN and CDR2 SYDVKM. CDR3 DNA: TGTGCCAGCAGTTTACGGGGGGCGGACGAGCAGTACTTC. Translation gives CASSLRGADEQYF.

This clonotype occurred once. The V gene is TRBV28, the J gene TRBJ2-3; D might be TRBD2 (6 bases). The V and J ends lost 6 bases and 3 bases respectively, with 13 bases between them. This CDR3 comprises 14 residues. CDR1 MDHEN and CDR2 SYDVKM come from the germline V gene. CDR3 amino acids: CASSNGGETDTQYF. CDR3 in DNA: TGTGCCAGCAGCAACGGAGGGGAAACAGATACGCAGTATTTT.

This chain connects TRBV27 to TRBJ1-5; tentatively, D is TRBD1 (6 bases). Germline V CDR1 and CDR2: MNHEY, SMNVEV (reference sequence). This CDR3 is 14 amino acids long. V lost 3 bases, J lost 3 bases, and 9 bases lay in between. CDR3 amino acids: CASSFTGANQPQHF. In DNA, the CDR3 is TGTGCCAGCAGTTTTACGGGGGCCAATCAGCCCCAGCATTTT.

The gene calls are TRBV5-1 and TRBJ2-1, with D uncertain. V lost 5 bases and J lost 3, with 12 bases in between. Germline lookup yields CDR1 SGHRS and CDR2 YFSETQ. This CDR3 is 14 amino acids long. DNA for the CDR3: TGCGCCAGCAGTGGGCGAGTAATCTACAATGAGCAGTTCTTC. As protein: CASSGRVIYNEQFF.

V usage is TRBV11-1 and J usage is TRBJ2-3; D possibly corresponds to TRBD1 (6 bases). With 5 bases removed from V and 1 base from J, the gap between germline ends came to 10 bases. The CDR3 extends over 14 amino acids. Germline CDR1 is SGHAT and CDR2 is FQDESV (reference sequence). The CDR3 reads CASSPYRGTDTQYF. As DNA, the CDR3 is TGTGCCAGCAGCCCCTACAGGGGCACAGATACGCAGTATTTT.

The V gene is TRBV20-1, the J gene TRBJ1-2, with 9 bases aligning to TRBD1. J gave up 0 bases and V 5 bases, and 1 base lay outside the gene matches. The CDR3 has 13 amino acids. Germline CDR1 and CDR2: DFQATT and SNEGSKA (reference sequence). The CDR3 region has the DNA TGCAGTGCTGGACAGGGGTCTAACTATGGCTACACCTTC. Its translation is CSAGQGSNYGYTF.

The V and J genes are TRBV24-1 and TRBJ2-3; D not certain. V was cut by 5 bases and J by 6 bases, with 11 bases left in between. This CDR3 comprises 13 residues. CDR1 KGHDR and CDR2 SFDVKD come from the germline V gene. CDR3 DNA sequence: TGTGCCACCAGTGCTCCCCCCACGGATACGCAGTATTTT. Translation gives CATSAPPTDTQYF.

This clonotype is a singleton in its sample. A junction boundary mismatches the germline segment, possibly from a read error. The chain couples TRBV30 to TRBJ2-6; possibly TRBD1 or TRBD2 for D (5 bases each). The CDR3 runs 13 residues. Per the germline V gene, CDR1 is GTSNPN and CDR2 is SVGIG (reference sequence). The CDR3 DNA sequence: TGCGCCTGGGACGGCTCTGGGGCCAACGTCCTGACTTTC. This codes for CAWDGSGANVLTF.

This chain links TRBV11-1 with TRBJ2-6; D is unclear. This CDR3 has 16 amino acids. V was clipped by 5 bases and J by 2 bases, with 13 bases between them. The germline V gene has CDR1 SGHAT and CDR2 FQDESV (reference sequence). The CDR3 region is CASSPDANPGANVLTF. In DNA, the CDR3 is TGTGCCAGCAGCCCAGATGCCAATCCTGGGGCCAACGTCCTGACTTTC.

The chain is built from TRBV12-3 or TRBV12-4 and TRBJ2-4; a possible D gene is TRBD2 (6 bases). The germline V and J ends were trimmed by 8 bases and 5 bases, with 19 bases remaining between them. This CDR3 has 15 residues. CDR3 residues: CASGLSSVAENIQYF. CDR3 DNA sequence: TGTGCCAGCGGCCTTAGTTCGGTAGCGGAAAACATTCAGTACTTC.

About this clonotype itself: Mismatch with germline at one junction end may stem from a read error. V is TRBV9 and J is TRBJ2-7; tentatively, D is TRBD2 (7 bases). CDR1 and CDR2 from the germline V gene are SGDLS and YYNGEE. CDR3 length: 15 amino acids. The CDR3 DNA follows: TGTGCCAGCAGCGCGGGAGGAGGGGGAACCTACGAGCGGTACTTC. This codes for CASSAGGGGTYERYF.

In nucleotides, the CDR3 is TGTGCCAGCAGCTCTCATTCCGGGGCTAGCGGGAGAGAGTACACCGGGGAGCTGTTTTTT. This encodes CASSSHSGASGREYTGELFF. The genes are TRBV4-2 and TRBJ2-2; 10 bases fit TRBD2. Germline CDR1 and CDR2: LGHNA and YNFKEQ. Germline trimming cut 5 bases from V and 3 bases from J; bases unmatched to any gene: 18. The CDR3 runs 20 residues.

J is TRBJ2-1 and V is TRBV11-2; 14 nucleotides agree with TRBD2. From germline, CDR1 is SGHAT and CDR2 FQNNGV. J gave up 5 bases and V 3 bases, and 12 bases lay outside the gene matches. CDR3 length equals 19 residues. CDR3 bases: TGTGCCAGCAGCTTTAGAGGGGGGACTAGCGGGAGATGGGACAATGAGCAGTTCTTC. Translating gives CASSFRGGTSGRWDNEQFF.

The chain uses TRBV9 and TRBJ2-5; D gene unclear. The J call is doubtful: the DNA matches TRBJ2-7 better. CDR3 length equals 16 residues. Per the germline V gene, CDR1 is SGDLS and CDR2 is YYNGEE. The CDR3 DNA reads as TGTGCCAGCAGCGTAGCAGTGTCGACGGTACTCTACGAGCAGTACTTC. It is translated as CASSVAVSTVLYEQYF.

This clonotype appeared a few times. The V and J genes are TRBV2 and TRBJ2-5; either TRBD1 or TRBD2 may supply D (5 bases each). The germline gives CDR1 SNHLY, CDR2 FYNNEI. The CDR3 has 16 amino acids. The V gene lost 8 bases and the J gene lost 3 bases, with 22 bases spanning the gap. The chain's CDR3 is CASDNALVGTEETQYF. The CDR3 nucleotides are TGTGCCAGCGATAATGCGCTGGTCGGGACCGAAGAGACCCAGTACTTC.

This clonotype was counted between two and nine times. The chain combines TRBV29-1 with TRBJ2-7; D is ambiguous. Trimming pared 4 bases from V and 0 bases from J, leaving 10 bases between. Germline CDR1 is SQVTM and CDR2 is ANQGSEA. CDR3 length equals 13 residues. This CDR3 is CSVVGRSSYEQYF. The CDR3 coding sequence is TGCAGCGTTGTCGGCAGGAGCTCCTACGAGCAGTACTTC.

The CDR3 reads CASSGDRGYSVLTF. The CDR3 nucleotides read TGTGCCAGCAGCGGGGACAGGGGATATAGCGTCCTGACTTTC. V and J are TRBV9 and TRBJ2-6; 10 nucleotides match TRBD1. The CDR3 runs 14 residues. Germline trimming cut 3 bases from V and 12 bases from J; bases unmatched to any gene: 6. Germline CDR1 SGDLS, CDR2 YYNGEE. Variable domain in full (rest from reference TRBV9 and TRBJ2-6): DSGVTQTPKHLITATGQRVTLRCSPRSGDLSVYWYQQSLDQGLQFLIQYYNGEERAKGNILERFSAQQFPDLHSELNLSSLELGDSALYFCASSGDRGYSVLTFGAGSRLTVL.

The V and J genes are TRBV7-6 and TRBJ2-3; D could derive from TRBD1 or TRBD2 (6 bases each). CDR3 length: 14 amino acids. Germline CDR1 reads SGHVS; CDR2 reads FNYEAQ. V gave up 1 base and J gave up 4 bases, with 9 bases separating them. CDR3 DNA sequence: TGTGCCAGCAGCTTAGAGGGGGGCCCAGATACGCAGTATTTT. As protein: CASSLEGGPDTQYF.

The chain combines TRBV6-2 or TRBV6-3 with TRBJ2-6; D is perhaps TRBD1 (5 bases). The ends were cut back, 2 bases at V and 7 bases at J, with 18 bases in the middle. Germline values: CDR1 MNHEY, CDR2 SVGEGT. The CDR3 covers 17 residues. Written as DNA, the CDR3 is TGTGCCAGCAGTTACCCATCAACAGGCGAGGTTGCCAACGTCCTGACTTTC. Its protein is CASSYPSTGEVANVLTF.

The gene calls are TRBV6-2 or TRBV6-3 and TRBJ1-5; D gene ambiguous. V lost 6 bases and J 12 bases, leaving 12 bases between the germline ends. Per the germline V gene, CDR1 is MNHEY and CDR2 is SVGEGT. The CDR3 has 11 amino acids. The CDR3 nucleotides are TGTGCCAGCAGCAGTAAAATAATCCAGCATTTT. Translation gives CASSSKIIQHF.

J is TRBJ1-1 and V is TRBV30, with unresolved D. Germline loops: CDR1 GTSNPN, CDR2 SVGIG (reference sequence). There are 11 residues in the CDR3. The ends were cut back, 4 bases at V and 6 bases at J, with 9 bases in the middle. The CDR3 sequence is CAWIGFAEAFF. CDR3 in DNA: TGTGCCTGGATCGGTTTTGCTGAAGCTTTCTTT. Combining the CDR3 with reference TRBV30 and TRBJ1-1 gives the whole variable domain SQTIHQWPATLVQPVGSPLSLECTVEGTSNPNLYWYRQAAGRGLQLLFYSVGIGQISSEVPQNLSASRPQDRQFILSSKKLLLSDSGFYLCAWIGFAEAFFGQGTRLTVV.

This clonotype has more than one count but fewer than ten. CDR3 loop: CASSQQTLPETEAFF. CDR3 nucleotide sequence: TGTGCCAGCAGCCAGCAGACCCTCCCGGAGACTGAAGCTTTCTTT. This rearrangement joins TRBV4-2 to TRBJ1-1; D ambiguous. Germline CDR1 reads LGHNA; CDR2 reads YNFKEQ. The CDR3 has 15 residues. The V end was cut by 3 bases, the J end by 5 bases, with 16 bases between.

The chain carries TRBV9 and TRBJ2-7; 9 nucleotides agree with TRBD2. Unmatched junction bases numbered 4, after V lost 0 bases and J lost 3 bases. Germline loops: CDR1 SGDLS, CDR2 YYNGEE. The CDR3 spans 15 residues. CDR3 DNA sequence: TGTGCCAGCAGCGTAGCTCCTAGCGGGGACTACGAGCAGTACTTC. Encoded protein: CASSVAPSGDYEQYF.

This clonotype appeared a few times. The genes are TRBV27 and TRBJ2-2; D not resolved. Germline V gives CDR1 MNHEY, CDR2 SMNVEV (reference sequence). V lost 5 bases to trimming and J lost 4 bases, with 8 bases between them. The CDR3 contains 13 residues. Here the CDR3 DNA reads TGTGCCAGCAGTGTCCCGGGCACCGGGGAGCTGTTTTTT. It is translated as CASSVPGTGELFF.

In its sample, this clonotype was seen a few times. This rearrangement joins TRBV10-3 to TRBJ1-4; D unresolved. V was shortened by 1 base and J by 6 bases, with 3 bases between the two germline ends. CDR1 and CDR2 (germline): ENHRY, SYGVKD. CDR3 length: 12 amino acids. In nucleotides, the CDR3 is TGTGCCATCAGTGAGTTAGATGAAAAACTGTTTTTT. Translated, it gives CAISELDEKLFF.

The J gene is TRBJ1-1, the V gene TRBV9, with a weak D call TRBD1 (5 bases). The germline CDR1 and CDR2 sequences are SGDLS and YYNGEE. V shed 3 bases and J shed 0 bases, with 12 bases lying between them. This CDR3 contains 15 residues. DNA for the CDR3: TGTGCCAGCAGCGCAGGCGACAGCATGAACACTGAAGCTTTCTTT. Its protein is CASSAGDSMNTEAFF.

The count of this clonotype is one. Sequence at one end of the junction differs from germline and may be a read error. The chain employs TRBV11-2 and TRBJ2-5, with TRBD2 matching 9 bases. The closer fit of TRBJ2-7 to the DNA end suggests the J call may be wrong. This CDR3 spans 15 amino acids. Germline CDR1 reads SGHAT; CDR2 reads FQNNGV. The CDR3 sequence is CASSFIAGAAYEQYF. The CDR3 coding sequence is TGCGCCAGCAGCTTTATAGCGGGAGCGGCCTACGAGCAGTACTTC.

The chain joins TRBV7-2 to TRBJ2-7; maybe TRBD2 (5 bases). The last part of the DNA fits TRBJ2-5 better; the J call may be wrong. The CDR3 has 16 residues. CDR1 and CDR2 (germline): SGHTA, FQGNSA. The CDR3 DNA reads as TGTGCCTCCCGACGGGAAATTGGACCTTACGGAGAGACCCAGTACTTC. It codes for CASRREIGPYGETQYF.